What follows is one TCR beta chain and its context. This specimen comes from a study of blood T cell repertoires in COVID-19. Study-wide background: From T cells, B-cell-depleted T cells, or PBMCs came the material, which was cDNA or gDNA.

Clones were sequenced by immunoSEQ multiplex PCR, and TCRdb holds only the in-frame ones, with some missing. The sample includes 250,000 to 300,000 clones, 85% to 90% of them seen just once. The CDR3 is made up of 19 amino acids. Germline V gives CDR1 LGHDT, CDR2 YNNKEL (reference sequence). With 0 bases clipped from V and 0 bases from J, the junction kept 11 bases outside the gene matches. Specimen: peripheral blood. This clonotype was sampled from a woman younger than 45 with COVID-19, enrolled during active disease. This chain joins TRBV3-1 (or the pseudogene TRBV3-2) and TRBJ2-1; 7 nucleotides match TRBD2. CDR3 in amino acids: CASSQERASGPGSYNEQFF. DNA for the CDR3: TGTGCCAGCAGCCAAGAGAGGGCTAGCGGTCCTGGCTCCTACAATGAGCAGTTCTTC.